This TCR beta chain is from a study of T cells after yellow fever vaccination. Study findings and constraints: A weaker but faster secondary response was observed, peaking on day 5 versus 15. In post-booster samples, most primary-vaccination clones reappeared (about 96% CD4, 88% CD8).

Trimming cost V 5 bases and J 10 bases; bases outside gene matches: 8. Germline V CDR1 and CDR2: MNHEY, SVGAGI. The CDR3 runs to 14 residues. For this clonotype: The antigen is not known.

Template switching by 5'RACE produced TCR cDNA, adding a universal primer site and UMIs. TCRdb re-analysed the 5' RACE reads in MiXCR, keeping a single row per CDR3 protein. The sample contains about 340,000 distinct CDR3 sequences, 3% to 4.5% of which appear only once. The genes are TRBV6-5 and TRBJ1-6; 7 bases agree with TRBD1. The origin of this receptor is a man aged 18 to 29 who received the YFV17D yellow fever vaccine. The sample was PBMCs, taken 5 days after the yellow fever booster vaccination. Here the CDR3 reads CASSRQGGESPLHF. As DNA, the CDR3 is TGTGCCAGCAGTCGACAGGGTGGTGAATCACCCCTCCACTTT.